These 14 T cell receptor beta chains share one sample of origin, sequenced in a study of T-cell reconstitution after alpha-beta-depleted transplantation in children. Molecular barcoding with unique molecular identifiers was used for the TCRbeta library. TCRdb used MiXCR to reprocess the PCR reads, holding one entry per CDR3 protein. The sample holds over 70,000 distinct CDR3 sequences; 8% to 9% are singletons and the top ten take 6.9%. The sequenced sample was PBMCs from the stem cell graft donor, obtained from the stem cell graft. Receptors were obtained from a human donor who donated a stem cell graft to a child with congenital amegakaryocytic thrombocytopenia.

This clonotype was seen at least ten times. This chain uses TRBV5-1 with TRBJ2-7; 8 bases match TRBD2. Losses at the gene ends were 2 bases for V and 4 bases for J; bases not matched to a gene: 5. The CDR3 runs to 14 residues. Germline CDR1 reads SGHRS; CDR2 reads YFSETQ. CDR3 sequence reads: CASSFSGRGYEQYF. The CDR3 nucleotides read TGCGCCAGCAGCTTCAGCGGGAGAGGATACGAGCAGTACTTC.

This clonotype was counted ten times or more. The chain combines TRBV20-1 with TRBJ1-6; D unresolved. This CDR3 is built from 13 residues. Germline assignment: CDR1 DFQATT and CDR2 SNEGSKA (reference sequence). Deletions cut 0 bases from V and 8 bases from J, with 8 bases between. The CDR3 coding sequence is TGCAGTGCTAGAGACGTGGAGGATTCACCCCTCCACTTT. Amino acids: CSARDVEDSPLHF.

This clonotype was picked up many times. V gene TRBV12-3 or TRBV12-4 combines with J gene TRBJ2-3, with 8 positions matching TRBD2. The CDR3 is 14 residues long. V lost 3 bases to trimming and J lost 5 bases; unmatched junction nucleotides: 4. The CDR3 region has the DNA TGTGCCAGCAGTTTGGCGGGGGGCCGAGATACGCAGTATTTT. Residues: CASSLAGGRDTQYF.

This clonotype came up a few times. This chain links TRBV7-8 with TRBJ2-5; D remains unclear. The CDR3 loop spans 13 amino acids. Per the germline V gene, CDR1 is SGHVS and CDR2 is FQNEAQ. With 1 base removed from V and 5 bases from J, the gap between germline ends came to 8 bases. DNA for the CDR3: TGTGCCAGCAGCTTAGAGGGTCGGGAGACCCAGTACTTC. It translates to CASSLEGRETQYF.

By share of the sample, this clonotype is medium-sized. V gene TRBV29-1 combines with J gene TRBJ2-3, with 10 bases aligning to TRBD1. The V gene's germline CDR1 is SQVTM and CDR2 ANQGSEA. The ends lost 6 bases at V and 3 bases at J; junction bases unmatched: 3. The CDR3 covers 13 residues. The DNA of the CDR3 is TGCAGCGTGCCGGGACAGGGGACAGATACGCAGTATTTT. Its protein is CSVPGQGTDTQYF.

This clonotype was found a few times. The V call is TRBV3-1, the J call TRBJ2-3; D perhaps matches TRBD2 (5 bases). Germline V lookup: CDR1 LGHDT, CDR2 YNNKEL (reference sequence). The CDR3 has 16 residues. The ends were cut back, 0 bases at V and 0 bases at J, with 10 bases in the middle. Here the CDR3 reads CASSQEFPGSTDTQYF. CDR3 coding DNA: TGTGCCAGCAGCCAAGAATTCCCGGGGAGCACAGATACGCAGTATTTT.

This clonotype has at least ten counts. The chain employs TRBV7-2 and TRBJ2-1; TRBD2 matches at 7 bases. Trimming cost V 1 base and J 5 bases; bases outside gene matches: 5. Germline CDR1 SGHTA, CDR2 FQGNSA. The CDR3 has 15 amino acids. The CDR3: CASSLDVSGHNEQFF. The CDR3 bases are TGTGCCAGCAGCTTAGATGTTAGCGGGCACAATGAGCAGTTCTTC.

Only a few counts were recorded for this clonotype. The CDR3 region is CAWSGTGEPLGYTF. CDR3 DNA: TGTGCCTGGAGCGGGACAGGAGAGCCCCTAGGCTACACCTTC. The V call is TRBV30, the J call TRBJ1-2; TRBD1 matches at 8 bases. V gave up 3 bases and J gave up 8 bases; unmatched junction bases: 11. The CDR3 is 14 amino acids. CDR1 and CDR2 (germline): GTSNPN, SVGIG (reference sequence).

This clonotype was counted many times. This chain uses TRBV5-1 with TRBJ2-3, with TRBD2 identical over 12 bases. There are 17 residues in the CDR3. Germline CDR1 reads SGHRS; CDR2 reads YFSETQ. With V trimmed by 5 bases and J by 3 bases, 10 bases remained unmatched. As DNA, the CDR3 is TGCGCCAGCAGAACCGGGACTAGCGGGTCTCGAACAGATACGCAGTATTTT. As protein: CASRTGTSGSRTDTQYF.

This clonotype has a count of ten or more. The chain employs TRBV4-1 and TRBJ2-1; 12 bases match TRBD2. Trimming removed 3 bases from V and 8 bases from J; junction bases left unmatched: 11. CDR3 length: 17 residues. The germline V gene has CDR1 MGHRA and CDR2 YSYEKL. The CDR3 nucleotides are TGCGCCAGCAGCCAGTACCATCTAGCGGGAGGGAAGCATGAGCAGTTCTTC. As protein: CASSQYHLAGGKHEQFF.

The table lists this clonotype with many counts. V is TRBV5-1 and J is TRBJ2-2; D might be TRBD1 or TRBD2, each matching 5 bases. CDR3 length: 14 amino acids. Deletions cut 7 bases from V and 3 bases from J, with 13 bases between. Germline CDR1 is SGHRS and CDR2 is YFSETQ. The CDR3 DNA sequence: TGCGCCAGCGGACTTGGGGCGGACACCGGGGAGCTGTTTTTT. Translation: CASGLGADTGELFF.

The sample holds many counts of this clonotype. The junction differs from germline at one of its ends, possibly a read error. This rearrangement joins TRBV5-1 to TRBJ2-2, with D tentatively TRBD1 (6 bases). This CDR3 has 15 residues. Germline V gene lookup returns CDR1 SGHRS and CDR2 YFSETQ. DNA of the CDR3: TGCGCCAGCAGTTTGGACAGAGGGAACACCGGGGAGCTGTTTTTT. This translates into CASSLDRGNTGELFF.

This clonotype occurred many times. The J gene is TRBJ2-2, the V gene TRBV6-5, with D tentatively TRBD1 (6 bases). The CDR3 length is 16 residues. The V gene's germline CDR1 is MNHEY and CDR2 SVGAGI. The V and J ends lost 0 bases and 4 bases respectively, with 12 bases between them. The CDR3 coding sequence is TGTGCCAGCAGTTACTCGAAAACAGGGCCCACCGGGGAGCTGTTTTTT. Translating it yields CASSYSKTGPTGELFF.

This clonotype was counted ten times or more. The chain employs TRBV28 and TRBJ1-6; the D gene is possibly TRBD1 (5 bases). Germline V gene data show CDR1 as MDHEN and CDR2 as SYDVKM. This CDR3 comprises 13 residues. V was clipped by 6 bases and J by 7 bases, with 10 bases between them. The CDR3 protein is CASRGDSNSPLHF. The CDR3 DNA reads TGTGCCAGCAGAGGCGACAGCAATTCACCCCTCCACTTT.